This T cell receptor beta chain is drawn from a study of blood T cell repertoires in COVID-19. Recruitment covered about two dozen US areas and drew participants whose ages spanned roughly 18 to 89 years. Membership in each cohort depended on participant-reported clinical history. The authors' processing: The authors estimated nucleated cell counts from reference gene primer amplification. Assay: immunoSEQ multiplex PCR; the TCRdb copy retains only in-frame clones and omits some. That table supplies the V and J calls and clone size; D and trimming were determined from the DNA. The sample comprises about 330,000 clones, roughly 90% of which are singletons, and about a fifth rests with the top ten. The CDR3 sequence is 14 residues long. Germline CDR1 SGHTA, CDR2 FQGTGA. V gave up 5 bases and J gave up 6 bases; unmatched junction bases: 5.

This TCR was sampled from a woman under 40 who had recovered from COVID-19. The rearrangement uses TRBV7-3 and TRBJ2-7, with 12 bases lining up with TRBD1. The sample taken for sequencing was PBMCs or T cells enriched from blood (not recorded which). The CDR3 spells CASSTGTGGVEQYF. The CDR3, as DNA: TGTGCCAGCAGCACCGGGACAGGGGGCGTCGAGCAGTACTTC.